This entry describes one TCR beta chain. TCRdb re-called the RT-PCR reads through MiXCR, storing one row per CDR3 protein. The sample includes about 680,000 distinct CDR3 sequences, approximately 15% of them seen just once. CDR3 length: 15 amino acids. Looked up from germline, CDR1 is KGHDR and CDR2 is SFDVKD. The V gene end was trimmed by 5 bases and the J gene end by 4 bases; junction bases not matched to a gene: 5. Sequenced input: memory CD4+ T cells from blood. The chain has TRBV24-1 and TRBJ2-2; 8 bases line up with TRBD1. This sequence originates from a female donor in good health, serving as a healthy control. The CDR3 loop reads CATSVGTGGTGELFF. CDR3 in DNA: TGTGCCACCAGTGTAGGGACAGGAGGCACCGGGGAGCTGTTTTTT.